This TCR beta chain comes out of a study of blood T cell repertoires in COVID-19. On the study more broadly: Whether acute or convalescent, the COVID-19 samples came from the United States, Italy and Spain.

The protocol was immunoSEQ multiplex PCR, while the TCRdb copy is restricted to in-frame clones and leaves out a portion. The data contain roughly 250,000 clones, 81% of them singletons. The V gene end was trimmed by 3 bases and the J gene end by 4 bases; junction bases not matched to a gene: 8. The CDR3 has 16 residues. Germline CDR1 is SGHNT and CDR2 is YYREEE (reference sequence). This chain joins TRBV5-4 and TRBJ2-5, with TRBD2 matching 11 bases. The receptor was isolated from a woman aged 55-69 years with active or convalescent COVID-19. Material: peripheral blood. The CDR3 bases are TGTGCCAGCAGCTCTTTTCATAGCGGGGGGGCAGAGACCCAGTACTTC. Amino acid sequence: CASSSFHSGGAETQYF.